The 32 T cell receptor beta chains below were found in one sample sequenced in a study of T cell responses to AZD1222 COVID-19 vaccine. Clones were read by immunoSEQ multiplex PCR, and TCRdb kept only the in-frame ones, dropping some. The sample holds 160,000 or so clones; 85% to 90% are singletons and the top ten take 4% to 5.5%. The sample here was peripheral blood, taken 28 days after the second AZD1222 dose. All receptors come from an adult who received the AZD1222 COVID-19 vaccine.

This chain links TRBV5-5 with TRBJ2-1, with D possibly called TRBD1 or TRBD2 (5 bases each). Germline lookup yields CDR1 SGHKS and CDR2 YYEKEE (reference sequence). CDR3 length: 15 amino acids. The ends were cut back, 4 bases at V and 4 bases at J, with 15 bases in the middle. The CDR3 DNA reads TGTGCCAGCAGCCCGACAGCAGGCGGGTACAATGAGCAGTTCTTC. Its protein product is CASSPTAGGYNEQFF.

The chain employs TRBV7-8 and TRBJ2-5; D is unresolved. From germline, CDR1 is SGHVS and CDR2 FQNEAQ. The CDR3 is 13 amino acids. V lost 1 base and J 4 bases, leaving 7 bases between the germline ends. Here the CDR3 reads CASSLVGRETQYF. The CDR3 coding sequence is TGTGCCAGCAGCTTAGTTGGGCGAGAGACCCAGTACTTC. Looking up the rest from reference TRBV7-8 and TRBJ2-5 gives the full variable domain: GAGVSQSPRYKVAKRGQDVALRCDPISGHVSLFWYQQALGQGPEFLTYFQNEAQLDKSGLPSDRFFAERPEGSVSTLKIQRTQQEDSAVYLCASSLVGRETQYFGPGTRLLVL.

DNA of the CDR3: TGTGCCAGCAGTCTACAGGTAAACCATCAGCCCCAGCATTTT. Translation: CASSLQVNHQPQHF. J is TRBJ1-5 and V is TRBV2; D perhaps matches TRBD1 (5 bases). The CDR3 length is 14 residues. V lost 5 bases and J 5 bases, leaving 13 bases between the germline ends. CDR1 is SNHLY, CDR2 FYNNEI, per germline. Together with reference TRBV2 and TRBJ1-5, the CDR3 gives the full variable domain: EPEVTQTPSHQVTQMGQEVILRCVPISNHLYFYWYRQILGQKVEFLVSFYNNEISEKSEIFDDQFSVERPDGSNFTLKIRSTKLEDSAMYFCASSLQVNHQPQHFGDGTRLSIL.

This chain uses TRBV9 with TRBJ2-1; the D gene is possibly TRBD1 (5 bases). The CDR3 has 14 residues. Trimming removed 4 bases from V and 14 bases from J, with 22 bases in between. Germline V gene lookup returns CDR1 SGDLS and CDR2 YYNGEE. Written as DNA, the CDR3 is TGTGCCAGCAGCCCCCGGGCAAGTGAATCCAGGGAGTTCTTC. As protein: CASSPRASESREFF.

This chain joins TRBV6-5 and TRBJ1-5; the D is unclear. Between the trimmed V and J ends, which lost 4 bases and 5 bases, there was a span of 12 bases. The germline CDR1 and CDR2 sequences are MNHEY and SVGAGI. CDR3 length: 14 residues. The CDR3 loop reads CASSFGFGDQPQHF. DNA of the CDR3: TGTGCCAGCAGTTTCGGCTTTGGGGATCAGCCCCAGCATTTT.

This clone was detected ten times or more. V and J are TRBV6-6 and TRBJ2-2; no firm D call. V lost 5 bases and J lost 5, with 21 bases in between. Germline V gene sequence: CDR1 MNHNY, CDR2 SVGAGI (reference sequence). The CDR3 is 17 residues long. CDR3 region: CASSRTDPILYTGELFF. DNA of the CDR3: TGTGCCAGCAGTCGGACCGATCCCATTCTATATACCGGGGAGCTGTTTTTT.

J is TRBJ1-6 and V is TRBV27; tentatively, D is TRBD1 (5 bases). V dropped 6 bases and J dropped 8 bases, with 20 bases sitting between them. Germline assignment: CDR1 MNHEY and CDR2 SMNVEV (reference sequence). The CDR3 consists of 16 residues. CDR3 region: CASSRLSPRGHSPLHF. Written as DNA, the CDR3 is TGTGCCAGCAGCCGTTTGAGCCCGAGGGGCCATTCACCCCTCCACTTT.

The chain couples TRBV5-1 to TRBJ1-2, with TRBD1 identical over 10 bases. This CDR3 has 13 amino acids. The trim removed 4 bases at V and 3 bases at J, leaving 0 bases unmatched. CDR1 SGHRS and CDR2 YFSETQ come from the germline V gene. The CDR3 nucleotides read TGCGCCAGCAGCGGACAGGGGGACTATGGCTACACCTTC. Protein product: CASSGQGDYGYTF.

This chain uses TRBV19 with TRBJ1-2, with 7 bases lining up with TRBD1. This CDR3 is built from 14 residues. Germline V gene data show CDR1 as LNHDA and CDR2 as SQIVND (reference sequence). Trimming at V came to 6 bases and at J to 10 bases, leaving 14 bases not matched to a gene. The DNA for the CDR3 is TGTGCCAGTAGGCTACCGGGACAGCCATGGGACTACACCTTC. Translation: CASRLPGQPWDYTF.

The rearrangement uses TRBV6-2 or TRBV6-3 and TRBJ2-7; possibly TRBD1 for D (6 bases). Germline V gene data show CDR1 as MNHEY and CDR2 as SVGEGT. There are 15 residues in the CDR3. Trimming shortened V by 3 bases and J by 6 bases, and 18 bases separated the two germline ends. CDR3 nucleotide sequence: TGTGCCAGCAGTTATATCCGAGACAGGCTACCCGAGCAGTACTTC. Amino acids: CASSYIRDRLPEQYF.

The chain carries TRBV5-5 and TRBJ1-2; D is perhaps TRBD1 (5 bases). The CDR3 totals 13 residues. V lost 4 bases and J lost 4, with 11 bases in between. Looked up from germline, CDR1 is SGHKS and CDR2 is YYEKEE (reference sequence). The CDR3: CASSQGTPYGYTF. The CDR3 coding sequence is TGTGCCAGCAGCCAGGGAACTCCCTATGGCTACACCTTC. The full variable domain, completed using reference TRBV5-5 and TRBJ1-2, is DAGVTQSPTHLIKTRGQQVTLRCSPISGHKSVSWYQQVLGQGPQFIFQYYEKEERGRGNFPDRFSARQFPNYSSELNVNALLLGDSALYLCASSQGTPYGYTFGSGTRLTVV.

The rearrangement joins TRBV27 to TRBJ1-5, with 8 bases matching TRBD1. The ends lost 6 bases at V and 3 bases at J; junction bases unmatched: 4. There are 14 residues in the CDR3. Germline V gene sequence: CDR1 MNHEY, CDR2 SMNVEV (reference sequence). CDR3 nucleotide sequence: TGTGCCAGCAGCTACAGGGGGGTCAATCAGCCCCAGCATTTT. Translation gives CASSYRGVNQPQHF.

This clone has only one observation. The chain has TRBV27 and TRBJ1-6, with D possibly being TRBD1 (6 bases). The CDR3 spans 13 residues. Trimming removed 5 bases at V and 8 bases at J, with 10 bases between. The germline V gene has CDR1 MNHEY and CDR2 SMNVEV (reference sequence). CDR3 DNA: TGTGCCAGCAGTCAGGGGAGGGATTCACCCCTCCACTTT. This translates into CASSQGRDSPLHF.

CDR3 DNA: TGTGCCAGCAGCTTAGATGGGGGAATGAACACTGAAGCTTTCTTT. Residues: CASSLDGGMNTEAFF. The chain uses TRBV7-2 and TRBJ1-1; TRBD1 is a possible D gene (5 bases). Germline V gene sequence: CDR1 SGHTA, CDR2 FQGNSA. There are 15 residues in the CDR3. Trimming took off 1 base at V and 0 bases at J, with 9 bases between the two ends.

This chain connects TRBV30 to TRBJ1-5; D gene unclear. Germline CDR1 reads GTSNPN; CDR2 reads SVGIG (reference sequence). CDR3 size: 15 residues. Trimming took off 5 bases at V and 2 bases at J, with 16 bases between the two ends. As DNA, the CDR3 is TGTGCCTGGGGGCCAGCGCGTATTGGCAATCAGCCCCAGCATTTT. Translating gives CAWGPARIGNQPQHF.

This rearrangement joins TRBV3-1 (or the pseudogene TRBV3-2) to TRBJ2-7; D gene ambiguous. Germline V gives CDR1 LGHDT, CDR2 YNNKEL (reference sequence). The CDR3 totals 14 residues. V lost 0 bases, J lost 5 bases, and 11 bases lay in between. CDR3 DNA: TGTGCCAGCAGCCAAGATTCGGAAGGGAACGAGCAGTACTTC. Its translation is CASSQDSEGNEQYF.

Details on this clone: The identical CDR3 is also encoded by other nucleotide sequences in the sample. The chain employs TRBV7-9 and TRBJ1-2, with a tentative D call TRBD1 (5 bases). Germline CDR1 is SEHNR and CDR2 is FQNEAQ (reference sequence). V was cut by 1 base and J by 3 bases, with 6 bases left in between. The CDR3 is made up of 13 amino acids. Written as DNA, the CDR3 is TGTGCCAGCAGCTTAGTAGGGGACTATGGCTACACCTTC. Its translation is CASSLVGDYGYTF.

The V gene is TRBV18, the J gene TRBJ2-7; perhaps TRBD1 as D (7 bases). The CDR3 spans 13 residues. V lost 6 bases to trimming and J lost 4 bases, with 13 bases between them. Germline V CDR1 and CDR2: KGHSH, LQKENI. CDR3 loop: CASSQGGPYEQYF. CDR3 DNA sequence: TGTGCCAGCTCTCAGGGGGGACCTTACGAGCAGTACTTC.

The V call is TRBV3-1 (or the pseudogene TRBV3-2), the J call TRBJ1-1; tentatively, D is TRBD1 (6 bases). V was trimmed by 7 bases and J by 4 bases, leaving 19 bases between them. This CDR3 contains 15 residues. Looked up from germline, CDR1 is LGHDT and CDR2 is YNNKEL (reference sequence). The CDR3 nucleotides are TGTGCCAGCACCCTCGGGACAACCGGAGGCACTGAAGCTTTCTTT. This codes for CASTLGTTGGTEAFF.

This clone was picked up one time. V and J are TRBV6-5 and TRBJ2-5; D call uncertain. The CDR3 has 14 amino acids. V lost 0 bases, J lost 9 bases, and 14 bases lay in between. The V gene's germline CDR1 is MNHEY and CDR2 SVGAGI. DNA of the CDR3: TGTGCCAGCAGTTACTCGACCGACTTTTACTCCCAGTACTTC. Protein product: CASSYSTDFYSQYF.

CDR3 in DNA: TGTGCCAGCAGCAGAGGGACGCAGCCCCAGCATTTT. Its translation: CASSRGTQPQHF. The rearrangement links TRBV5-6 to TRBJ1-5; a weak D match, TRBD1 (5 bases). Trimming removed 4 bases at V and 7 bases at J, with 9 bases between. Germline lookup yields CDR1 SGHDT and CDR2 YYEEEE. The CDR3 is 12 residues long.

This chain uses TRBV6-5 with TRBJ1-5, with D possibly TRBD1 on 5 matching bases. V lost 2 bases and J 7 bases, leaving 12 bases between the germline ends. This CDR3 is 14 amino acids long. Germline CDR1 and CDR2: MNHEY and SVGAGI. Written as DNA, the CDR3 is TGTGCCAGCAGTTACGTCCCAGGGCAGCAGCCCCAGCATTTT. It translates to CASSYVPGQQPQHF.

In DNA form, the CDR3 reads TGTGCCAGCAGAAGGGACAGCTCCTACGAGCAGTACTTC. Its protein is CASRRDSSYEQYF. V is TRBV6-5 and J is TRBJ2-7; 7 bases line up with TRBD1. V gave up 6 bases and J gave up 0 bases; unmatched junction bases: 2. The V gene's germline CDR1 is MNHEY and CDR2 SVGAGI. The CDR3 spans 13 residues.

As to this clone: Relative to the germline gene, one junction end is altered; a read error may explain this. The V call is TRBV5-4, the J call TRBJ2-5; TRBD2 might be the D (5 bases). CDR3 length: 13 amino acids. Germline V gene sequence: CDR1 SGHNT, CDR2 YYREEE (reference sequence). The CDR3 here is CASSSLDHETQYF. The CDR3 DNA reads TGTGCCAGCAGCTCACTAGACCACGAGACCCAGTACTTC.

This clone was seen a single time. The CDR3 bases are TGTGCCTGGAGTCACCTTCTAGCGGGGAGCTACGAGCAGTACTTC. It codes for CAWSHLLAGSYEQYF. The rearrangement links TRBV30 to TRBJ2-7, with 9 nucleotides matching TRBD2. Looked up from germline, CDR1 is GTSNPN and CDR2 is SVGIG (reference sequence). CDR3 size: 15 residues. The V and J ends lost 2 bases and 3 bases, in that order; junction bases with no gene match: 8.

The CDR3 region has the DNA TGCGCCAGCAGCTTGGGAGGGACCGAAGAGACCCAGTACTTC. Protein product: CASSLGGTEETQYF. The chain links TRBV5-1 to TRBJ2-5, with D perhaps matching TRBD1 or TRBD2 (5 bases each). In germline, CDR1 is SGHRS, CDR2 YFSETQ. V shed 0 bases and J shed 3 bases, with 9 bases lying between them. The CDR3 covers 14 residues. The full variable domain, rest sourced from reference TRBV5-1 and TRBJ2-5, is KAGVTQTPRYLIKTRGQQVTLSCSPISGHRSVSWYQQTPGQGLQFLFEYFSETQRNKGNFPGRFSGRQFSNSRSEMNVSTLELGDSALYLCASSLGGTEETQYFGPGTRLLVL.

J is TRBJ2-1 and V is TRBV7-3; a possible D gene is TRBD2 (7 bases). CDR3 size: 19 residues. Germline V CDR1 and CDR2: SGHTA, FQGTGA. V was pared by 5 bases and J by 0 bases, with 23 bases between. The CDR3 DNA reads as TGTGCCAGCAGCGAGTATGGGACACCATCGGGAGGCTCCTACAATGAGCAGTTCTTC. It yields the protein CASSEYGTPSGGSYNEQFF. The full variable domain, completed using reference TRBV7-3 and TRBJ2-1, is GAGVSQTPSNKVTEKGKYVELRCDPISGHTALYWYRQSLGQGPEFLIYFQGTGAADDSGLPNDRFFAVRPEGSVSTLKIQRTERGDSAVYLCASSEYGTPSGGSYNEQFFGPGTRLTVL.

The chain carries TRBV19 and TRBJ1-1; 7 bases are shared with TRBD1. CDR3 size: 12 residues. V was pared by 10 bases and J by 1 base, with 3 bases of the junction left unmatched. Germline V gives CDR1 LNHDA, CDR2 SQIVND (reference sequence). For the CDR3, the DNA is TGTGCCACGGGACAGCCGAACACTGAAGCTTTCTTT. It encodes CATGQPNTEAFF.

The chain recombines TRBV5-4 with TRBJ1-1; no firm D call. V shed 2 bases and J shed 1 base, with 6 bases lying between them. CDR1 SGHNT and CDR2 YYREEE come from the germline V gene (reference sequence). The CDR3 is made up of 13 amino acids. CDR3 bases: TGTGCCAGCAGCTTTCAGCCGAACACTGAAGCTTTCTTT. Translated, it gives CASSFQPNTEAFF.

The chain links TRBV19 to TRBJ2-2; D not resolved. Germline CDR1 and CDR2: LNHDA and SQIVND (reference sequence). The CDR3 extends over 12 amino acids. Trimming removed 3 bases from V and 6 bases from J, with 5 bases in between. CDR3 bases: TGTGCCAGTAGTATCCAGTCCGGGGAGCTGTTTTTT. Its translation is CASSIQSGELFF.

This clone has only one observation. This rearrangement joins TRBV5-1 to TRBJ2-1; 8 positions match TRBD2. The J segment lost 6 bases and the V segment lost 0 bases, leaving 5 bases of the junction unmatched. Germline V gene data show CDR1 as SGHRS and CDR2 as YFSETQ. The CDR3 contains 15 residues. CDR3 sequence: CASSLVSGVTNEQFF. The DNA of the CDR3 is TGCGCCAGCAGCTTGGTTAGCGGGGTTACCAATGAGCAGTTCTTC.

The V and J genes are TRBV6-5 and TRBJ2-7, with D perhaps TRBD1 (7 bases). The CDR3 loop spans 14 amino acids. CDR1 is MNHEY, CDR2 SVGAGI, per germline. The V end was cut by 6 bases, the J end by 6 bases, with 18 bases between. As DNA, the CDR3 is TGTGCCAGCAGCATACAGGGGTCCGGGGGCGAGCAGTACTTC. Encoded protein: CASSIQGSGGEQYF.